The rows below give T cell receptor beta chains drawn from one sample of a study of blood T cell repertoires in COVID-19. Clones were read by immunoSEQ multiplex PCR, and TCRdb kept only the in-frame ones, dropping some. Among 110,000 to 150,000 clones listed, about nine tenths were seen once. Sequencing was done on a sample of PBMCs or T cells enriched from blood (not recorded which). Receptor source: a man aged 60 to 75 who had recovered from COVID-19. CDR3s include the opening cysteine and the closing phenylalanine or tryptophan. A D gene is named only where the DNA matches it firmly. Expanded clones are given a class, and other clones once, few, many or no size at all.

V gene: TRBV28
CDR3 length: 16
D gene: -
J gene: TRBJ1-5
clone size: -
CDR3 DNA: TGTGCCAGCAGTTTGCCCCGGTCCGGGAGCAATCAGCCCCAGCATTTT
CDR3 protein: CASSLPRSGSNQPQHF

V gene: TRBV2
CDR3 length: 15
D gene: TRBD2
J gene: TRBJ2-3
clone size: -
CDR3 DNA: TGTGCCAGCAGTGAAGCTAGCGGGGTAGCAGATACGCAGTATTTT
CDR3 protein: CASSEASGVADTQYF

V gene: TRBV3-1/TRBV3-2
CDR3 length: 14
D gene: -
J gene: TRBJ1-1
clone size: -
CDR3 DNA: TGTGCCAGCAGCCCGGGACGGCGGGGCACTGAAGCTTTCTTT
CDR3 protein: CASSPGRRGTEAFF

V gene: TRBV7-2
CDR3 length: 13
D gene: -
J gene: TRBJ1-1
clone size: -
CDR3 DNA: TGTGCCAGCCTAGGGACATCGAACACTGAAGCTTTCTTT
CDR3 protein: CASLGTSNTEAFF

V gene: TRBV5-1
CDR3 length: 16
D gene: TRBD2
J gene: TRBJ2-1
clone size: once
CDR3 DNA: TGCGCCAGCAGCTCTGCCCTAGCGGGGGGGTTCCATGAGCAGTTCTTC
CDR3 protein: CASSSALAGGFHEQFF

V gene: TRBV28
CDR3 length: 15
D gene: -
J gene: TRBJ2-7
clone size: -
CDR3 DNA: TGTGCCAGCAGTTTAGGGGGCGGGAGTGCCTACGAGCAGTACTTC
CDR3 protein: CASSLGGGSAYEQYF

V gene: TRBV15
CDR3 length: 16
D gene: -
J gene: TRBJ2-4
clone size: once
CDR3 DNA: TGTGCCACCAGCAGAACCCTGCGGGGCGAGGGAAACATTCAGTACTTC
CDR3 protein: CATSRTLRGEGNIQYF

V gene: TRBV5-8
CDR3 length: 14
D gene: -
J gene: TRBJ2-7
clone size: -
CDR3 DNA: TGTGCCAGCACCCCGGGTCGGGGTTCCTACGAGCAGTACTTC
CDR3 protein: CASTPGRGSYEQYF

V gene: TRBV6-5
CDR3 length: 14
D gene: TRBD1
J gene: TRBJ2-7
clone size: -
CDR3 DNA: TGTGCCAGCAGTAAGGACAGGGGGTTCTACGAGCAGTACTTC
CDR3 protein: CASSKDRGFYEQYF

V gene: TRBV27
CDR3 length: 15
D gene: -
J gene: TRBJ2-3
clone size: -
CDR3 DNA: TGTGCCAGCAGTTTAAAACAGGGGGGGGCAGATACGCAGTATTTT
CDR3 protein: CASSLKQGGADTQYF

V gene: TRBV18
CDR3 length: 16
D gene: -
J gene: TRBJ1-6
clone size: -
CDR3 DNA: TGTGCCAGCTCACTAAAACAGGGCGGCTATAATTCACCCCTCCACTTT
CDR3 protein: CASSLKQGGYNSPLHF

V gene: TRBV9
CDR3 length: 14
D gene: TRBD1
J gene: TRBJ1-3
clone size: -
CDR3 DNA: TGTGCCAGCAGTCCAGGGGGCTCTGGAAACACCATATATTTT
CDR3 protein: CASSPGGSGNTIYF

V gene: TRBV19
CDR3 length: 13
D gene: TRBD2
J gene: TRBJ2-3
clone size: -
CDR3 DNA: TGTGCCAGTAGTATTGATAGCGGGAGTGAAGGGTATTTT
CDR3 protein: CASSIDSGSEGYF

V gene: TRBV30
CDR3 length: 13
D gene: -
J gene: TRBJ2-3
clone size: -
CDR3 DNA: TGTGCCTGGAGTGTAGCAAGCGCGGGTGGGCAGTATTTT
CDR3 protein: CAWSVASAGGQYF

V gene: TRBV10-3
CDR3 length: 16
D gene: TRBD1
J gene: TRBJ2-1
clone size: -
CDR3 DNA: TGTGCCATCAGTGGACGGACAGGGTTTAATGGCGGGGAGCAGTTCTTC
CDR3 protein: CAISGRTGFNGGEQFF

V gene: TRBV30
CDR3 length: 14
D gene: TRBD1
J gene: TRBJ1-5
clone size: -
CDR3 DNA: TGTGCCTGGGACAGGGGGCGCGGCAATCAGCCCCAGCATTTT
CDR3 protein: CAWDRGRGNQPQHF

V gene: TRBV3-1/TRBV3-2
CDR3 length: 15
D gene: TRBD2
J gene: TRBJ2-2
clone size: -
CDR3 DNA: TGTGCCAGCAGCCGACGCGGGGGGGGAGTCGGGGAGCTGTTTTTT
CDR3 protein: CASSRRGGGVGELFF

V gene: TRBV6-1
CDR3 length: 17
D gene: TRBD1
J gene: TRBJ1-6
clone size: -
CDR3 DNA: TGTGCCAGCAGTGAAGCAAGTGGGACAGTGCGTAATTCACCCCTCCACTTT
CDR3 protein: CASSEASGTVRNSPLHF

V gene: TRBV28
CDR3 length: 14
D gene: -
J gene: TRBJ1-2
clone size: -
CDR3 DNA: TGTGCCAGCAGTTTCGGGGGGGGAAGCTATGGCTACACCTTC
CDR3 protein: CASSFGGGSYGYTF

V gene: TRBV6-5
CDR3 length: 14
D gene: TRBD1
J gene: TRBJ2-1
clone size: -
CDR3 DNA: TGTGCCAGCAGTTGGGACAGAACCTACAATGAGCAGTTCTTC
CDR3 protein: CASSWDRTYNEQFF

V gene: TRBV2
CDR3 length: 13
D gene: -
J gene: TRBJ1-6
clone size: once
CDR3 DNA: TGTGCCAGCAGGGGCGATTATAATTCACCCCTCCACTTT
CDR3 protein: CASRGDYNSPLHF

V gene: TRBV6-6
CDR3 length: 15
D gene: -
J gene: TRBJ1-5
clone size: -
CDR3 DNA: TGTGCCAGCAGTTACTCTTTAGAAGGCAATCAGCCCCAGCATTTT
CDR3 protein: CASSYSLEGNQPQHF

V gene: TRBV9
CDR3 length: 15
D gene: -
J gene: TRBJ2-1
clone size: -
CDR3 DNA: TGTGCCAGCAGCCCCGGGGTAGCGGATTACAATGAGCAGTTCTTC
CDR3 protein: CASSPGVADYNEQFF

V gene: TRBV28
CDR3 length: 13
D gene: -
J gene: TRBJ2-7
clone size: -
CDR3 DNA: TGTGCCAGCACTGGGGGGGCGCAGGACGAGCAGTACTTC
CDR3 protein: CASTGGAQDEQYF

V gene: TRBV30
CDR3 length: 12
D gene: -
J gene: TRBJ2-2
clone size: -
CDR3 DNA: TGTGCCTGGAGAAGGGGGTCCGGGGAGCTGTTTTTT
CDR3 protein: CAWRRGSGELFF

V gene: TRBV18
CDR3 length: 14
D gene: -
J gene: TRBJ1-5
clone size: -
CDR3 DNA: TGTGCCAGCTCACCGGCACAGACCAATCAGCCCCAGCATTTT
CDR3 protein: CASSPAQTNQPQHF

V gene: TRBV7-9
CDR3 length: 14
D gene: -
J gene: TRBJ1-3
clone size: -
CDR3 DNA: TGTGCCAGCAGCTCGAGTTCCGTTGGAAACACCATATATTTT
CDR3 protein: CASSSSSVGNTIYF